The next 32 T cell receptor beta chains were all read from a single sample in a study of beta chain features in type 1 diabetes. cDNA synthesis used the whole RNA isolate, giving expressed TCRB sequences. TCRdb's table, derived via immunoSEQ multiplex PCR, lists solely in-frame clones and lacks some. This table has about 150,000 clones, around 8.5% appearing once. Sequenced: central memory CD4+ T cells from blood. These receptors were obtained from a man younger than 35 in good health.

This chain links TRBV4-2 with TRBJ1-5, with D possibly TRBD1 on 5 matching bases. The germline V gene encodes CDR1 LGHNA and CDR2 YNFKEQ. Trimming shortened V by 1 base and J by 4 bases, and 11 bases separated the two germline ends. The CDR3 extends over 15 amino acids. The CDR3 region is CASSQVTGPNQPQHF. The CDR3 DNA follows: TGTGCCAGCAGCCAAGTAACAGGTCCTAATCAGCCCCAGCATTTT.

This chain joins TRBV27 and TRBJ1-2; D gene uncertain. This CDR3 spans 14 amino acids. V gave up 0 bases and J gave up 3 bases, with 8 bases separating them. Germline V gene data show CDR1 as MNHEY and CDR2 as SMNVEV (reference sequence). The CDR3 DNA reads TGTGCCAGCAGTTTATCGAGGGCGGACTATGGCTACACCTTC. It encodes CASSLSRADYGYTF.

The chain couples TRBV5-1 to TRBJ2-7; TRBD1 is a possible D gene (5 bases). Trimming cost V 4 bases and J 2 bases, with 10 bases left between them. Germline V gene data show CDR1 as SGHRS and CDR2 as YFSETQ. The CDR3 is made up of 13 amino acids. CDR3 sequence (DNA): TGCGCCAGCAGCCCGACAGTTGCCTACGAGCAGTACTTC. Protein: CASSPTVAYEQYF.

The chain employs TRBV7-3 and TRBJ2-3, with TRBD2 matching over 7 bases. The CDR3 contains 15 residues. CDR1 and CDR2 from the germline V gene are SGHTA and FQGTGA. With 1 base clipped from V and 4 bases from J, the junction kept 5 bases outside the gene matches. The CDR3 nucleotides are TGTGCCAGCAGCTTAAGGGGTGGGGGGGCAGATACGCAGTATTTT. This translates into CASSLRGGGADTQYF.

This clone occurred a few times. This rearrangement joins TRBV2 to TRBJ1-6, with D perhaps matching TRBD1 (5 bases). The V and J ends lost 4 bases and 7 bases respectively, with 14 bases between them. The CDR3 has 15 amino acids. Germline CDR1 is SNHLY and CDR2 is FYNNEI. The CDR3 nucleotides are TGTGCCAGCAGTGTGGGGCAGGATACAAATTCACCCCTCCACTTT. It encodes CASSVGQDTNSPLHF.

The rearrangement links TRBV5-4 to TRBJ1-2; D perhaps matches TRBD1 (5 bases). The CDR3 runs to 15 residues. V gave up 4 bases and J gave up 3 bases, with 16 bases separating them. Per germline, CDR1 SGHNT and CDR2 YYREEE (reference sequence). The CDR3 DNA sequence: TGTGCCAGCAGCCGTGGAGCATCGGGGGACTATGGCTACACCTTC. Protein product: CASSRGASGDYGYTF.

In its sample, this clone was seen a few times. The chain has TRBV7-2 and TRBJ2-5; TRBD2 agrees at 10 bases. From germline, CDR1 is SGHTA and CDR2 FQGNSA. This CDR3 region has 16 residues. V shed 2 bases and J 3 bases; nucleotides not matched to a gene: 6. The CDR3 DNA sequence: TGTGCCAGCAGCTTACCCCTAAGCGGGAGGGAAGAGACCCAGTACTTC. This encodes CASSLPLSGREETQYF.

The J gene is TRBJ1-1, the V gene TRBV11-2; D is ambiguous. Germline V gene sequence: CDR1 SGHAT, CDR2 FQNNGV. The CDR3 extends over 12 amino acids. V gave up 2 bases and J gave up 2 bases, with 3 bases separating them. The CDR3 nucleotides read TGTGCCAGCAGCTTATCAAACACTGAAGCTTTCTTT. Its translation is CASSLSNTEAFF. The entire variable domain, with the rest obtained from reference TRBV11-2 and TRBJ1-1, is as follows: EAGVAQSPRYKIIEKRQSVAFWCNPISGHATLYWYQQILGQGPKLLIQFQNNGVVDDSQLPKDRFSAERLKGVDSTLKIQPAKLEDSAVYLCASSLSNTEAFFGQGTRLTVV.

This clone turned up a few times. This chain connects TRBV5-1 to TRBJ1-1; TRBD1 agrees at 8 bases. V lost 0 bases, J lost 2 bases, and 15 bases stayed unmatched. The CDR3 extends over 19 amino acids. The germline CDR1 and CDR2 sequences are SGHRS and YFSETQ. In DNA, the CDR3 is TGCGCCAGCAGCTTGGAATCTCGGTGGAGGACAGGGAGAAACACTGAAGCTTTCTTT. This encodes CASSLESRWRTGRNTEAFF.

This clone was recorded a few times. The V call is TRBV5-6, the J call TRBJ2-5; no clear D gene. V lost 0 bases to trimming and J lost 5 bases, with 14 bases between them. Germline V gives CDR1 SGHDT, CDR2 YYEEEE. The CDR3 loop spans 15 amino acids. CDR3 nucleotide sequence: TGTGCCAGCAGCTTGGAACTCATAGATTCGGAGACCCAGTACTTC. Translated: CASSLELIDSETQYF.

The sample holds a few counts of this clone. As DNA, the CDR3 is TGTGCCAGCAGCCAAGAGGGAGGGCAGCCCCAGCATTTT. This gives the protein CASSQEGGQPQHF. The chain recombines TRBV4-2 with TRBJ1-5; D is uncertain. CDR1 is LGHNA, CDR2 YNFKEQ, per germline. This CDR3 is 13 amino acids long. V shed 0 bases and J shed 7 bases, with 7 bases lying between them.

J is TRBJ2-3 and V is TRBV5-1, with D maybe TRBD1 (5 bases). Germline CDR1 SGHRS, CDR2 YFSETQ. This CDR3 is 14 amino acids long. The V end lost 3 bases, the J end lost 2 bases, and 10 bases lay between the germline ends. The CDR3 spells CASSSTVSTDTQYF. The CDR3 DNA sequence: TGCGCCAGCAGCTCGACAGTTTCCACAGATACGCAGTATTTT.

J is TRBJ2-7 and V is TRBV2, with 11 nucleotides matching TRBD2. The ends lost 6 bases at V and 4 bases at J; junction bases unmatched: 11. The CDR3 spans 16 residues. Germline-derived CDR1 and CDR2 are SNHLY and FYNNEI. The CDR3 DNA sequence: TGTGCCAGCAGACTTCTAGCGGGAGGAAACCAATACGAGCAGTACTTC. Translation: CASRLLAGGNQYEQYF. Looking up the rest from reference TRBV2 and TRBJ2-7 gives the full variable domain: EPEVTQTPSHQVTQMGQEVILRCVPISNHLYFYWYRQILGQKVEFLVSFYNNEISEKSEIFDDQFSVERPDGSNFTLKIRSTKLEDSAMYFCASRLLAGGNQYEQYFGPGTRLTVT.

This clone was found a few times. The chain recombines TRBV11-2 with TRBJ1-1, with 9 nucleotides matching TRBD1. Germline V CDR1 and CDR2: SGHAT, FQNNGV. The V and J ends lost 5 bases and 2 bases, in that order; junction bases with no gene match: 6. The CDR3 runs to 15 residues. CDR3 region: CASSPGQGRNTEAFF. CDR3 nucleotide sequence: TGTGCCAGCAGCCCGGGACAGGGAAGAAACACTGAAGCTTTCTTT.

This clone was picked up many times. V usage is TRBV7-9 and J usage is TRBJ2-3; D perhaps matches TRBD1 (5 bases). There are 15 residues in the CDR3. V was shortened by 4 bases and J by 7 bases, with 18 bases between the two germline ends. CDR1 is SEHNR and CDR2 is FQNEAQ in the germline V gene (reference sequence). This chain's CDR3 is CASSSETAIINTQYF. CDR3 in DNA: TGTGCCAGCAGCTCAGAGACAGCCATAATTAATACGCAGTATTTT.

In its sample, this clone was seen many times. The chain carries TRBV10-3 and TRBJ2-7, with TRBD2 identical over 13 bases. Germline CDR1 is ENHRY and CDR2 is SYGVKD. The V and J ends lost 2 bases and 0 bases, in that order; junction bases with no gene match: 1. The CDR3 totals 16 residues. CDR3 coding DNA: TGTGCCATCAGTGAGGGACTAGCGGGGGACTCCTACGAGCAGTACTTC. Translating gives CAISEGLAGDSYEQYF.

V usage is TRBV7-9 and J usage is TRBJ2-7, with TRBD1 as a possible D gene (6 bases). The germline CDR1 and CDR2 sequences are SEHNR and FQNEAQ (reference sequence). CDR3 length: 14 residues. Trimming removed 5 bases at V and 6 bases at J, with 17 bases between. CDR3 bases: TGTGCCAGCAGCGCCAGGAGAGTCAGGGGCGAGCAGTACTTC. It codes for CASSARRVRGEQYF.

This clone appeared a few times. CDR3 loop: CASSSGTVTYEQYF. The CDR3 bases are TGTGCCAGCAGCTCCGGGACAGTCACCTACGAGCAGTACTTC. The chain is built from TRBV7-2 and TRBJ2-7, with 7 bases identical to TRBD1. The V gene's germline CDR1 is SGHTA and CDR2 FQGNSA. The J segment lost 2 bases and the V segment lost 4 bases, leaving 5 bases of the junction unmatched. The CDR3 consists of 14 residues.

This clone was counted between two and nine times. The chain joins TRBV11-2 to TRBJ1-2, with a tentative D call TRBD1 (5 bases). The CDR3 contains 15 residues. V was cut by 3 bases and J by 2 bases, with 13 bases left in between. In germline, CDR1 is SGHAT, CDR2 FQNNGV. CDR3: CASSLPLGRNYGYTF. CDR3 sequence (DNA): TGTGCCAGCAGCTTGCCCTTGGGGCGGAACTATGGCTACACCTTC.

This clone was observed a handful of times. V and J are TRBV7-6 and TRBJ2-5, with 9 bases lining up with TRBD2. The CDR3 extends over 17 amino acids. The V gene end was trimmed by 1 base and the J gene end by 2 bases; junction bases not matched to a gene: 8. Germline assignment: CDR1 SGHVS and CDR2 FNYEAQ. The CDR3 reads CASSLVAGGPGQETQYF. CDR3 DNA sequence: TGTGCCAGCAGCTTAGTTGCGGGGGGGCCGGGGCAAGAGACCCAGTACTTC.

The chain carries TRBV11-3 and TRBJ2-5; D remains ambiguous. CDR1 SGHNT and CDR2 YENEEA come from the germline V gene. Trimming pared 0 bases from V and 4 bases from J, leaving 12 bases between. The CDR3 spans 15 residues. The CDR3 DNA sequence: TGTGCCAGCAGCTTAGATGGCGGATCTTTAGAGACCCAGTACTTC. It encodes CASSLDGGSLETQYF.

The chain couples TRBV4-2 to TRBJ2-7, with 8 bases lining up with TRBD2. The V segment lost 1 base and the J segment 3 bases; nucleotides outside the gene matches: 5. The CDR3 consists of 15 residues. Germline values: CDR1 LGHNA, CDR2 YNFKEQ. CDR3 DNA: TGTGCCAGCAGCCAAGCTACTAGCGGCAACTACGAGCAGTACTTC. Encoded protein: CASSQATSGNYEQYF.

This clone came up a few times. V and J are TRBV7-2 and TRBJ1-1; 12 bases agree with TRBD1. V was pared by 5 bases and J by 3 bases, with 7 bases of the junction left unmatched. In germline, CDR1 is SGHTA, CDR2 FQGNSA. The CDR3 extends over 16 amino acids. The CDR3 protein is CASSARDRGRDTEAFF. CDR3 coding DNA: TGTGCCAGCAGCGCCCGGGACAGGGGGCGCGACACTGAAGCTTTCTTT.

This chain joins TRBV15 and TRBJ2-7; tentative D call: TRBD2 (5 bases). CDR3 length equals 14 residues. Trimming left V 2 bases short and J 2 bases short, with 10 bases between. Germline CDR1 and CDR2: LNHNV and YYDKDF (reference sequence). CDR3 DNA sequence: TGTGCCACCAGCAGATCCCGGGAAGCCTACGAGCAGTACTTC. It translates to CATSRSREAYEQYF.

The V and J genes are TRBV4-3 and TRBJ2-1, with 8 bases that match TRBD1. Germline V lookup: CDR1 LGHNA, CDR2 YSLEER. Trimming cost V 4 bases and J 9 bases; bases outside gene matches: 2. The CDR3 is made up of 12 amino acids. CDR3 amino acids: CASSLQGGEQFF. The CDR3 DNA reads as TGCGCCAGCAGCCTACAGGGGGGTGAGCAGTTCTTC.

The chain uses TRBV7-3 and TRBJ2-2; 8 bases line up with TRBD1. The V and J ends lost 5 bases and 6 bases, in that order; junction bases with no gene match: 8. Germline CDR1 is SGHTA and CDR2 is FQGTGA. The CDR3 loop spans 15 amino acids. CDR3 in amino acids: CASSHYRGIPGELFF. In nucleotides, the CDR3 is TGTGCCAGCAGCCATTACAGGGGGATCCCCGGGGAGCTGTTTTTT.

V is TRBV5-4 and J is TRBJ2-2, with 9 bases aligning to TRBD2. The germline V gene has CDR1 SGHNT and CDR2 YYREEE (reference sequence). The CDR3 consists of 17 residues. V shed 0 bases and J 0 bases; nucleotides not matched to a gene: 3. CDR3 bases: TGTGCCAGCAGCTTGGACCCTAGCGGGACGAACACCGGGGAGCTGTTTTTT. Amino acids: CASSLDPSGTNTGELFF.

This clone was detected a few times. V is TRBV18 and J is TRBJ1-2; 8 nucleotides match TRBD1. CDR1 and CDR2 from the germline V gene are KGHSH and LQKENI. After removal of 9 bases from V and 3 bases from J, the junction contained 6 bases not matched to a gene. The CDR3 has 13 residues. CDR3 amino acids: CASRTGLDYGYTF. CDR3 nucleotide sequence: TGTGCCAGTAGGACAGGGCTGGACTATGGCTACACCTTC.

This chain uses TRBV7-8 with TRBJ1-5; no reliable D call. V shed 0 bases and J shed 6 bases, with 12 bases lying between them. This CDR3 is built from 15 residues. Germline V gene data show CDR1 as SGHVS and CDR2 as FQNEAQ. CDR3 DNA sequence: TGTGCCAGCAGCTTAGCAGTAGGGAGTGGTCAGCCCCAGCATTTT. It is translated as CASSLAVGSGQPQHF. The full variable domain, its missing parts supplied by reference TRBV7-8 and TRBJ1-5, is GAGVSQSPRYKVAKRGQDVALRCDPISGHVSLFWYQQALGQGPEFLTYFQNEAQLDKSGLPSDRFFAERPEGSVSTLKIQRTQQEDSAVYLCASSLAVGSGQPQHFGDGTRLSIL.

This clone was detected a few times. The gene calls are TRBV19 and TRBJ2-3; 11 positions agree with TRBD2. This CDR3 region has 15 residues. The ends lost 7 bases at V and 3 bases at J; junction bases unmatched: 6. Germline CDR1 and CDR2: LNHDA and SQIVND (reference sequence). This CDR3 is CASMSSGGSTDTQYF. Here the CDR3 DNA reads TGTGCCAGTATGTCTAGCGGGGGGTCTACAGATACGCAGTATTTT.

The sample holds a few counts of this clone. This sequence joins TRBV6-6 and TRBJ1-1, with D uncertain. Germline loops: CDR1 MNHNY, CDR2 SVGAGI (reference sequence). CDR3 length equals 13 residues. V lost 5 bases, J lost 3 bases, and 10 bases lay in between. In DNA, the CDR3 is TGTGCCAGCAGTCTCCGGGGAGACACTGAAGCTTTCTTT. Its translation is CASSLRGDTEAFF.

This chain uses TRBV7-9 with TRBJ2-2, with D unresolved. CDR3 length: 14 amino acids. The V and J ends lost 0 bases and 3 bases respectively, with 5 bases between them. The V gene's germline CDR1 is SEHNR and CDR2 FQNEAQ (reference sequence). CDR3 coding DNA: TGTGCCAGCAGCTTAGCCTCTGACACCGGGGAGCTGTTTTTT. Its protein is CASSLASDTGELFF.